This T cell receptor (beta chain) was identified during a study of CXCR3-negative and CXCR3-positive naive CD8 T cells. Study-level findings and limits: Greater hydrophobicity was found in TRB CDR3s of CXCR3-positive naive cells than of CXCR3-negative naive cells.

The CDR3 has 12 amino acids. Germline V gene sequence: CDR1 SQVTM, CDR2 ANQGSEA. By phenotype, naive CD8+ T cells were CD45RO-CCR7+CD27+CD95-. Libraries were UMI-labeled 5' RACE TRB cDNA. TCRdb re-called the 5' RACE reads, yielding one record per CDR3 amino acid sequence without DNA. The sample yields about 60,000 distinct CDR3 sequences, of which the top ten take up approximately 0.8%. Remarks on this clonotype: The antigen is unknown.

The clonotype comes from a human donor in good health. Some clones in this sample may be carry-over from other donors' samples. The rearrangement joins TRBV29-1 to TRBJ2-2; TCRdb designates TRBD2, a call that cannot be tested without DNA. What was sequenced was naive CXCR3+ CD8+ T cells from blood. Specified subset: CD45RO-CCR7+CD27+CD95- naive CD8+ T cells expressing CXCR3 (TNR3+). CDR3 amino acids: CSALDITGELFF.